This TCR beta chain was identified during a study of CD8 T cells in ankylosing spondylitis. General study findings and limits: Disease-linked clones reportedly showed significant enrichment in matched ankylosing spondylitis synovial fluid. Relatively rare in peripheral blood, disease-linked clones were also CD8+.

Molecular-barcoded quantitative 5'-RACE produced these TCR beta libraries. TCRdb reprocessed the 5' RACE reads via MiXCR and lists one record per CDR3 protein. This sample has approximately 260,000 distinct CDR3 sequences; 8.6% occur once, and the top ten carry approximately 6.2%. V was clipped by 2 bases and J by 2 bases, with 13 bases between them. The CDR3 is 16 residues long. Germline CDR1 reads MDHEN; CDR2 reads SYDVKM. This clonotype was observed many times. The antigen is unknown. Material for sequencing was blood, either unsorted or a sorted T cell fraction (not recorded which). The TCR sequence derives from a male donor with ankylosing spondylitis or in good health (not recorded which). The chain couples TRBV28 to TRBJ2-1, with D possibly being TRBD2 (5 bases). The CDR3 here is CASSLARLAAYNEQFF. CDR3 DNA sequence: TGTGCCAGCAGTTTAGCTCGCCTAGCTGCCTACAATGAGCAGTTCTTC.